What follows are 14 T cell receptor delta chains derived from one specimen sequenced in a study of gamma-delta chains in newborns, infants, children. TCRdb ran CATT on the reads. The repertoire consists of 6,000 or so delta-chain clones, with around 2% occurring once and the leading ten covering 10% to 15%. Sequenced input: blood. The receptors were sampled from a child who was a newborn, infant or young child, either healthy, febrile or measles-vaccinated (not recorded which).

Remarks on this clone: This clone may be a read error of a much larger clone one base away. At the DNA level, this CDR3 is encoded by other sequences in the same sample as well. The chain is built from TRDV2 and TRDJ3, with 9 bases fitting TRDD3. Looked up from germline, CDR1 is GEAIGNYY and CDR2 is EKD. This CDR3 has 18 residues. The CDR3 is CACDTGGYRSWDTRQMFF. In DNA, the CDR3 is TGTGCCTGCGACACCGGGGGATACCGCTCCTGGGACACCCGACAGATGTTTTTC.

This clone showed up just a few times. A single base is all that separates this from a far larger clone, so a read error is likely. This CDR3 is also generated by other DNA sequences in the sample. The chain couples TRDV2 to TRDJ3; tentatively, D is TRDD3 (5 bases). This CDR3 comprises 16 residues. Germline V gene lookup returns CDR1 GEAIGNYY and CDR2 EKD. For the CDR3, the DNA is TGCGCCTGTGACGGGGTTACTGGCCGGGACACCCGACAGATGTTTTTC. Translated, it gives CACDGVTGRDTRQMFF.

This clone is medium-sized. The rearrangement uses TRDV2 and TRDJ3; D uncertain. Trimming shortened V by 0 bases and J by 0 bases, and 11 bases separated the two germline ends. The CDR3 extends over 18 amino acids. Germline-derived CDR1 and CDR2 are GEAIGNYY and EKD. CDR3 in DNA: TGTGCCTGTGACACCGCTGGCGCAAGCTCCTGGGACACCCGACAGATGTTTTTC. Translated, it gives CACDTAGASSWDTRQMFF.

This clone has only a few counts. TCRdb's protein for this DNA is that of a much larger clone and differs from the translation at residue 12, likely a read error; the protein shown is the DNA translation. The chain is built from TRDV2 and TRDJ3, with TRDD3 matching 7 bases. Germline V gene sequence: CDR1 GEAIGNYY, CDR2 EKD. This CDR3 contains 18 residues. This chain's CDR3 is CACDTVGESSWGTRQMFF. The CDR3 DNA sequence: TGTGCCTGTGACACCGTGGGGGAGAGCTCCTGGGGCACCCGACAGATGTTTTTC.

On this clone: The amino acid sequence in TCRdb belongs to a much larger clone and departs from this DNA's translation at residue 14, likely a sequencing read error; the sequence shown is translated from the DNA. J is TRDJ3 and V is TRDV2; 11 positions match TRDD3. This CDR3 spans 18 amino acids. From germline, CDR1 is GEAIGNYY and CDR2 EKD. DNA for the CDR3: TGTGCCTGTGACACTGGGGGATACGCGTCCTGGGACACCCAACAGATGTTTTTC. Amino acids: CACDTGGYASWDTQQMFF.

Worth noting for this clone: A read error is the likely source, as a far larger clone sits one nucleotide away. This same CDR3 is encoded by further DNA sequences in the sample. The rearrangement uses TRDV2 and TRDJ3; 9 nucleotides align to TRDD3. Germline V gene data show CDR1 as GEAIGNYY and CDR2 as EKD. This CDR3 region has 18 residues. Here the CDR3 DNA reads TGTGCCTGCGACACCGGGGATACGTTCACCTGGGACACCCGACAGATGTTTTTC. It is translated as CACDTGDTFTWDTRQMFF.

Comment on this clone: A far larger clone lies a single base away; this is likely a read error. The chain is built from TRDV2 and TRDJ3, with 11 positions matching TRDD3. The CDR3 has 19 amino acids. From germline, CDR1 is GEAIGNYY and CDR2 EKD. The CDR3 DNA sequence: TGTGCCTGTGACACCGTACTGGGGGATAGCTCCTGGGACGCCCGACAGATGTTTTTC. Translating gives CACDTVLGDSSWDARQMFF.

This clone was picked up a small number of times. TCRdb lists the protein of a much larger clone for this DNA, which differs at residue 3, so this is likely a read error; the protein given here is translated from the DNA itself. The chain uses TRDV2 and TRDJ3; D is ambiguous. CDR1 GEAIGNYY and CDR2 EKD come from the germline V gene. The CDR3 is made up of 18 amino acids. In DNA form, the CDR3 reads TGTGCCAGTGACAGTACTGCCTCCAGCTCCTGGGACACCCGACAGATGTTTTTC. Translating gives CASDSTASSSWDTRQMFF.

This clone was observed a few times. The TCRdb protein comes from a much larger clone and disagrees with this DNA's translation at residue 13, likely due to a read error; the protein given here is derived from the DNA. This rearrangement joins TRDV1 to TRDJ1, with unresolved D. The CDR3 covers 15 residues. The germline V gene has CDR1 TSWWSYY and CDR2 QGS. The CDR3 DNA follows: TGTGCTCTTGGGCCAGCTCCCCTCAGAGGAGATAAACCCATCTTT. It codes for CALGPAPLRGDKPIF.

A few counts support this clone. At residue 4, the TCRdb amino acid sequence and the translated nucleotide sequence differ, so the protein here is the DNA translation. The chain is built from TRAV29/DV5 and TRDJ1, with TRDD3 matching 8 bases. CDR1 is NSMFDY and CDR2 is ISSIKDK in the germline V gene. This CDR3 has 17 residues. After removal of 4 bases from V and 2 bases from J, the junction contained 16 bases not matched to a gene. The CDR3 sequence is CAAGAQGGIRRTDKLIF. Here the CDR3 DNA reads TGTGCAGCAGGCGCGCAAGGTGGGATACGAAGGACCGATAAACTCATCTTT.

About this clone itself: The protein that TCRdb holds for this DNA derives from a much larger clone and differs from the translated DNA at residue 6, which likely indicates a read error; the protein shown here is translated from the DNA. J is TRDJ3 and V is TRDV2; D gene unclear. This CDR3 has 16 amino acids. The germline V gene encodes CDR1 GEAIGNYY and CDR2 EKD. Trimming cost V 3 bases and J 0 bases, with 8 bases left between them. Here the CDR3 reads CACDVMGSWDTRQMFF. The CDR3 region has the DNA TGTGCCTGTGACGTAATGGGCTCCTGGGACACCCGACAGATGTTTTTC.

Comments on this clone: The TCRdb protein, from a much larger clone, departs from this DNA's translation at residue 7, likely by read error; the protein shown derives from the DNA. The V call is TRDV2, the J call TRDJ2; D is perhaps TRDD3 (5 bases). Germline CDR1 GEAIGNYY, CDR2 EKD. Trimming took 4 bases from V and 5 from J, leaving 13 bases between them. The CDR3 consists of 14 residues. CDR3 protein: CACDLLEDTAQLFF. CDR3 DNA: TGTGCCTGTGATCTACTGGAGGATACAGCACAACTCTTCTTT.

This clone was seen only a few times. This DNA's translation differs at residue 13 from TCRdb's protein, which comes from a much larger clone; a read error is likely, and the protein shown is translated from the DNA. The chain employs TRDV2 and TRDJ2, with 10 bases that match TRDD3. Germline CDR1 is GEAIGNYY and CDR2 is EKD. This CDR3 comprises 15 residues. The CDR3 sequence is CACDVLGDKTAQPFF. CDR3 DNA sequence: TGTGCCTGTGACGTTCTGGGGGATAAAACAGCACAACCCTTCTTT.

In its sample, this clone was seen a few times. TCRdb has a much larger clone's protein, which differs at residue 3 from the translation of this DNA, likely because of a read error; what is shown is the protein translated from the DNA. The chain couples TRDV2 to TRDJ3, with 10 positions matching TRDD3. Germline V gene lookup returns CDR1 GEAIGNYY and CDR2 EKD. The CDR3 covers 18 residues. The DNA of the CDR3 is TGTGCCAGTGACGGAGCTGGGGGATACTCCTGGGACACCCGACAGATGTTTTTC. Protein: CASDGAGGYSWDTRQMFF.